This passage covers 15 T cell receptor beta chains from one sample sequenced in a study of blood T cell repertoires in COVID-19 (dated by TCRdb to about 2020). The protocol used for the library was the immunoSEQ multiplex PCR assay. Drawn from immuneACCESS, this table holds only the in-frame rearrangements with V and J called that TCRdb kept. Clones are partly lost; checked studies trace under half to an unresolved V gene and leave the rest unexplained. The sample table contains 45,000 to 50,000 clones; only one count was recorded for 88% of them. Of the sample, just over 9.5% falls within the top ten clones. Source material: peripheral blood. These receptors all come from a man aged 50 to 60 with active COVID-19.

This sequence joins TRBV28 and TRBJ2-7; 13 bases match TRBD2. CDR1 is MDHEN and CDR2 is SYDVKM in the germline V gene. CDR3 length: 16 amino acids. J lost 5 bases, V lost 6 bases, and 10 bases had no gene match. CDR3 sequence reads: CASSPGLAGARNEQYF. The CDR3 DNA reads TGTGCCAGCAGCCCAGGACTAGCGGGAGCCCGGAACGAGCAGTACTTC.

The chain carries TRBV6-4 and TRBJ2-5, with a possible D match to TRBD2 (6 bases). CDR1 MRHNA and CDR2 SNTAGT come from the germline V gene. The V gene lost 5 bases and the J gene lost 4 bases, with 11 bases spanning the gap. The CDR3 has 13 residues. CDR3 nucleotide sequence: TGTGCCAGCAGTAGGGAGGCCGGAGAGACCCAGTACTTC. This encodes CASSREAGETQYF.

This sequence joins TRBV5-1 and TRBJ2-2; 7 nucleotides line up with TRBD1. The CDR3 covers 15 residues. The junction had 6 bases not matched to a gene; V was cut back by 2 bases and J by 5 bases. Germline V CDR1 and CDR2: SGHRS, YFSETQ. The CDR3 loop reads CASSFTGVGTGELFF. Here the CDR3 DNA reads TGCGCCAGCAGCTTTACAGGGGTAGGAACCGGGGAGCTGTTTTTT.

The chain joins TRBV4-2 to TRBJ2-1, with 9 nucleotides matching TRBD1. CDR3 length equals 19 residues. Trimming cost V 2 bases and J 4 bases; bases outside gene matches: 15. CDR1 and CDR2 from the germline V gene are LGHNA and YNFKEQ. The CDR3 coding sequence is TGTGCCAGCAGCCAACCACTCCCCGCAGGACAGGGGCTTTACAATGAGCAGTTCTTC. Protein: CASSQPLPAGQGLYNEQFF.

The chain links TRBV10-1 to TRBJ2-3; 7 positions match TRBD1. V shed 7 bases, J shed 4 bases, and the junction held 11 bases outside the gene matches. The CDR3 spans 15 residues. Germline CDR1 is WNHNN and CDR2 is SYGVQD (reference sequence). The CDR3 loop is CASMARDRRADTQYF. The CDR3 region has the DNA TGCGCCAGCATGGCACGGGACAGAAGGGCAGATACGCAGTATTTT.

The V call is TRBV29-1, the J call TRBJ1-2; 12 bases are shared with TRBD1. Losses at the gene ends were 8 bases for V and 4 bases for J; bases not matched to a gene: 14. Germline V lookup: CDR1 SQVTM, CDR2 ANQGSEA. The CDR3 runs to 16 residues. The CDR3 sequence is CSTQTLGQGAGYGYTF. CDR3 sequence (DNA): TGCAGCACTCAGACCCTGGGACAGGGGGCAGGCTATGGCTACACCTTC.

Written as DNA, the CDR3 is TGTGCCAGCAGTTCCCCGGGACAGGGGTTGGAGACCCAGTACTTC. Translated, it gives CASSSPGQGLETQYF. This sequence joins TRBV6-6 and TRBJ2-5; 10 bases are shared with TRBD1. CDR3 length: 15 amino acids. V dropped 4 bases and J dropped 5; count of bases not matched to a gene: 7. Germline V gene data show CDR1 as MNHNY and CDR2 as SVGAGI (reference sequence).

In this sample, this clone turned up once. The J gene is TRBJ2-1, the V gene TRBV3-1 (or the pseudogene TRBV3-2); no clear D. Germline CDR1 is LGHDT and CDR2 is YNNKEL (reference sequence). The ends were cut back, 4 bases at V and 2 bases at J, with 12 bases in the middle. The CDR3 covers 15 residues. CDR3 loop: CASSPLDHTYNEQFF. CDR3 DNA sequence: TGTGCCAGCAGCCCCCTAGACCATACCTACAATGAGCAGTTCTTC.

This sequence joins TRBV2 and TRBJ2-7; 9 nucleotides line up with TRBD2. This CDR3 comprises 15 residues. The trim removed 4 bases at V and 0 bases at J, leaving 4 bases unmatched. Germline V lookup: CDR1 SNHLY, CDR2 FYNNEI. For the CDR3, the DNA is TGTGCCAGCAGTGCGGCGGGGGGGTTCTCCTACGAGCAGTACTTC. Its protein is CASSAAGGFSYEQYF.

The V and J genes are TRBV19 and TRBJ2-3; D is ambiguous. The CDR3 is 13 residues long. With 1 base removed from V and 8 bases from J, the gap between germline ends came to 10 bases. Per germline, CDR1 LNHDA and CDR2 SQIVND (reference sequence). CDR3: CASSIGDSLTQYF. Written as DNA, the CDR3 is TGTGCCAGTAGTATAGGAGACTCCCTTACGCAGTATTTT.

The chain uses TRBV19 and TRBJ2-2; the match to TRBD1 covers 9 bases. Germline assignment: CDR1 LNHDA and CDR2 SQIVND (reference sequence). The CDR3 has 16 amino acids. Trimming removed 4 bases from V and 1 base from J; junction bases left unmatched: 4. The CDR3 region is CASSRGGQGNTGELFF. The DNA of the CDR3 is TGTGCCAGTAGTAGGGGGGGACAGGGGAACACCGGGGAGCTGTTTTTT.

The chain is built from TRBV5-1 and TRBJ2-3, with D unclear. Germline assignment: CDR1 SGHRS and CDR2 YFSETQ. Trimming took 4 bases from V and 3 from J, leaving 12 bases between them. The CDR3 length is 14 residues. CDR3 DNA: TGCGCCAGCAGCCACGCTTTAGAAACAGATACGCAGTATTTT. Translating gives CASSHALETDTQYF.

V gene TRBV28 combines with J gene TRBJ2-7, with 9 bases lining up with TRBD1. The CDR3 totals 11 residues. Germline CDR1 reads MDHEN; CDR2 reads SYDVKM. J lost 10 bases, V lost 8 bases, and 6 bases had no gene match. The CDR3 loop reads CASRDRALQYF. The CDR3 coding sequence is TGTGCCAGCCGGGACAGGGCGCTACAGTACTTC.

This clone is a singleton in its sample. The V and J genes are TRBV9 and TRBJ2-2; tentatively, D is TRBD1 (5 bases). CDR1 SGDLS and CDR2 YYNGEE come from the germline V gene. The ends were cut back, 1 base at V and 6 bases at J, with 19 bases in the middle. CDR3 length: 17 amino acids. CDR3 loop: CASSVTPTTEVPGELFF. CDR3 nucleotide sequence: TGTGCCAGCAGCGTAACCCCGACGACAGAGGTCCCCGGGGAGCTGTTTTTT.

The rearrangement links TRBV28 to TRBJ2-7, with 8 positions matching TRBD2. This CDR3 contains 14 residues. Trimming cost V 6 bases and J 5 bases; bases outside gene matches: 9. CDR1 and CDR2 from the germline V gene are MDHEN and SYDVKM. CDR3 loop: CASRFSGGPNEQYF. CDR3 in DNA: TGTGCCAGCAGGTTTTCGGGAGGGCCGAACGAGCAGTACTTC.